Presented here are 23 T cell receptor beta chains from one specimen sequenced in a study of shared clonotypes between healthy human individuals. Produced via immunoSEQ multiplex PCR; TCRdb's table is partial and in-frame only. The sample gives some 2,000,000 clones, approximately 94% of which show up once; more than 0.95% is in the top ten. Naive CD8 isolation took CD45RO-negative cells positively selected for CCR7 and excluded terminally differentiated effector memory CD45RA+ cells. Sequenced material: naive CD8+ T cells sorted from blood. These receptor sequences come from a man between 18 and 35 years old in good health.

The rearrangement uses TRBV19 and TRBJ2-1, with a possible D match to TRBD2 (5 bases). The CDR3 consists of 15 residues. V shed 5 bases and J shed 1 base, with 12 bases lying between them. The germline V gene has CDR1 LNHDA and CDR2 SQIVND (reference sequence). The CDR3 here is CASSPDYRSYNEQFF. Here the CDR3 DNA reads TGTGCCAGTAGTCCTGACTACCGTTCCTACAATGAGCAGTTCTTC.

V usage is TRBV10-3 and J usage is TRBJ2-1; the match to TRBD2 covers 14 bases. The CDR3 has 18 residues. The germline V gene has CDR1 ENHRY and CDR2 SYGVKD. The J segment lost 8 bases and the V segment lost 1 base, leaving 10 bases of the junction unmatched. The CDR3 spells CAISEFVETSGRGYEQFF. The DNA for the CDR3 is TGTGCCATCAGTGAGTTCGTTGAGACTAGCGGGAGGGGATATGAGCAGTTCTTC.

This clone was picked up one time. The chain carries TRBV7-9 and TRBJ2-7, with D perhaps TRBD1 (6 bases). In germline, CDR1 is SEHNR, CDR2 FQNEAQ (reference sequence). The CDR3 is 13 amino acids. V was trimmed by 0 bases and J by 9 bases, leaving 12 bases between them. Written as DNA, the CDR3 is TGTGCCAGCAGCTTAGCCGACAGGTCGATGCAGTACTTC. Translation: CASSLADRSMQYF.

The chain uses TRBV9 and TRBJ2-7; TRBD2 agrees at 8 bases. CDR1 and CDR2 from the germline V gene are SGDLS and YYNGEE. The CDR3 covers 14 residues. Trimming removed 0 bases from V and 4 bases from J; junction bases left unmatched: 3. This CDR3 is CASSVVASGYEQYF. CDR3 DNA sequence: TGTGCCAGCAGCGTAGTAGCTAGCGGGTACGAGCAGTACTTC.

This chain connects TRBV5-4 to TRBJ2-2; tentative D call: TRBD2 (5 bases). Germline assignment: CDR1 SGHNT and CDR2 YYREEE (reference sequence). Trimming removed 0 bases at V and 1 base at J, with 16 bases between. The CDR3 has 18 amino acids. This chain's CDR3 is CASSLVKRVGWNTGELFF. CDR3 DNA: TGTGCCAGCAGCTTGGTAAAGAGGGTGGGATGGAACACCGGGGAGCTGTTTTTT.

This rearrangement joins TRBV30 to TRBJ2-7; unclear D gene. CDR1 is GTSNPN and CDR2 is SVGIG in the germline V gene (reference sequence). This CDR3 is built from 12 residues. Trimming removed 0 bases at V and 4 bases at J, with 7 bases between. CDR3 DNA sequence: TGTGCCTGGAGTGTAGACCTATACGAGCAGTACTTC. This encodes CAWSVDLYEQYF.

The chain recombines TRBV5-4 with TRBJ2-7, with 7 bases lining up with TRBD2. The CDR3 has 15 residues. Trimming removed 0 bases from V and 2 bases from J; junction bases left unmatched: 5. CDR1 and CDR2 from the germline V gene are SGHNT and YYREEE (reference sequence). The CDR3 reads CASSLGGGPAYEQYF. The CDR3 nucleotides read TGTGCCAGCAGCTTGGGCGGGGGTCCCGCCTACGAGCAGTACTTC.

The chain has TRBV29-1 and TRBJ2-3, with TRBD2 as a possible D gene (7 bases). CDR3 length equals 15 residues. V lost 5 bases and J 2 bases, leaving 17 bases between the germline ends. In germline, CDR1 is SQVTM, CDR2 ANQGSEA. The CDR3 here is CSVTTRGQITDTQYF. The CDR3 DNA reads as TGCAGCGTTACTACGCGGGGGCAGATCACAGATACGCAGTATTTT.

The chain carries TRBV9 and TRBJ2-2, with 7 bases aligning to TRBD1. The germline CDR1 and CDR2 sequences are SGDLS and YYNGEE. CDR3 length equals 16 residues. V lost 4 bases and J lost 4; bases outside the gene matches: 10. CDR3 amino acids: CASSMTTGFGTGELFF. CDR3 sequence (DNA): TGTGCCAGCAGCATGACGACAGGGTTTGGCACCGGGGAGCTGTTTTTT.

This chain joins TRBV6-5 and TRBJ1-6; 7 nucleotides match TRBD1. Germline CDR1 MNHEY, CDR2 SVGAGI. The CDR3 covers 15 residues. Germline trimming cut 2 bases from V and 10 bases from J; bases unmatched to any gene: 8. Here the CDR3 DNA reads TGTGCCAGCAGTTACGACAGGGTCGGTTGGTCACCCCTCCACTTT. The encoded protein is CASSYDRVGWSPLHF.

This chain links TRBV7-9 with TRBJ2-2; D possibly corresponds to TRBD2 (7 bases). The CDR3 runs 17 residues. Germline V gene lookup returns CDR1 SEHNR and CDR2 FQNEAQ (reference sequence). Trimming took off 3 bases at V and 2 bases at J, with 16 bases between the two ends. In DNA form, the CDR3 reads TGTGCCAGCAGCTTCGGCGGGGGCCCTTTTAACACCGGGGAGCTGTTTTTT. It is translated as CASSFGGGPFNTGELFF.

V usage is TRBV4-1 and J usage is TRBJ1-6; no definite D call. The germline V gene has CDR1 MGHRA and CDR2 YSYEKL. This CDR3 contains 13 residues. Trimming stripped 1 base from V and 7 bases from J, with 5 bases between. CDR3 nucleotide sequence: TGCGCCAGCAGCCAAGCCTCAAATTCACCCCTCCACTTT. Translation: CASSQASNSPLHF.

V gene TRBV28 combines with J gene TRBJ1-3; 7 nucleotides agree with TRBD1. The CDR3 is 20 residues long. Germline CDR1 and CDR2: MDHEN and SYDVKM. The J segment lost 0 bases and the V segment lost 2 bases, leaving 16 bases of the junction unmatched. The CDR3 bases are TGTGCCAGCAGTTTACTCCTTGTGGGGGACAGTGAACCCTCTGGAAACACCATATATTTT. Protein sequence: CASSLLLVGDSEPSGNTIYF.

J is TRBJ2-5 and V is TRBV7-6, with D possibly being TRBD1 (5 bases). The V gene's germline CDR1 is SGHVS and CDR2 FNYEAQ. Trimming stripped 5 bases from V and 4 bases from J, with 20 bases between. The CDR3 totals 16 residues. Written as DNA, the CDR3 is TGTGCCAGCAGCCCAAGGGGCCTTGGATCGTTAGAGACCCAGTACTTC. Its translation: CASSPRGLGSLETQYF.

Here the CDR3 reads CASSLDIGGDIHEQYF. The DNA of the CDR3 is TGTGCCAGCAGCTTAGATATCGGCGGCGATATCCACGAGCAGTACTTC. V and J are TRBV7-9 and TRBJ2-7; D call uncertain. The V gene lost 1 base and the J gene lost 5 bases, with 18 bases spanning the gap. Looked up from germline, CDR1 is SEHNR and CDR2 is FQNEAQ (reference sequence). The CDR3 has 16 residues.

This CDR3 reads CASSKRPDRGDEQYF. The DNA for the CDR3 is TGTGCCAGTAGTAAACGTCCGGACAGGGGGGACGAGCAGTACTTC. The chain joins TRBV19 to TRBJ2-7; 10 bases map to TRBD1. The CDR3 runs 15 residues. Trimming at V came to 4 bases and at J to 5 bases, leaving 8 bases not matched to a gene. Germline assignment: CDR1 LNHDA and CDR2 SQIVND (reference sequence). Full variable domain (missing parts from reference TRBV19 and TRBJ2-7): DGGITQSPKYLFRKEGQNVTLSCEQNLNHDAMYWYRQDPGQGLRLIYYSQIVNDFQKGDIAEGYSVSREKKESFPLTVTSAQKNPTAFYLCASSKRPDRGDEQYFGPGTRLTVT.

Turning to this clone: This same CDR3 is encoded by further DNA sequences in the sample. CDR3 bases: TGTGCCAGCAGCGTGGCAGCGGCCAGCTCCTACGAGCAGTACTTC. It codes for CASSVAAASSYEQYF. The V gene is TRBV9, the J gene TRBJ2-7, with a weak D call TRBD2 (5 bases). Trimming took off 2 bases at V and 0 bases at J, with 12 bases between the two ends. The germline gives CDR1 SGDLS, CDR2 YYNGEE. The CDR3 covers 15 residues.

The chain has TRBV9 and TRBJ2-7, with a tentative D call TRBD2 (6 bases). With 2 bases removed from V and 5 bases from J, the gap between germline ends came to 17 bases. Germline V gene sequence: CDR1 SGDLS, CDR2 YYNGEE. There are 15 residues in the CDR3. CDR3 DNA sequence: TGTGCCAGCAGCGTCGGGGGAGGTCAACCCCACGAGCAGTACTTC. Amino acid sequence: CASSVGGGQPHEQYF.

The chain combines TRBV6-1 with TRBJ2-1, with D uncertain. This CDR3 region has 15 residues. The V gene lost 1 base and the J gene lost 4 bases, with 11 bases spanning the gap. From germline, CDR1 is MNHNS and CDR2 SASEGT. The CDR3 sequence: CASSEDFAGYNEQFF. The CDR3 nucleotides are TGTGCCAGCAGTGAAGACTTCGCCGGGTACAATGAGCAGTTCTTC.

V usage is TRBV4-3 and J usage is TRBJ1-5, with TRBD1 as a possible D gene (5 bases). The CDR3 consists of 15 residues. Germline lookup yields CDR1 LGHNA and CDR2 YSLEER. The ends were cut back, 6 bases at V and 1 base at J, with 13 bases in the middle. This CDR3 reads CASRQDPTSNQPQHF. In nucleotides, the CDR3 is TGCGCCAGCAGACAGGATCCCACGAGCAATCAGCCCCAGCATTTT.

The rearrangement joins TRBV7-9 to TRBJ2-1; TRBD1 is a possible D gene (5 bases). The V gene's germline CDR1 is SEHNR and CDR2 FQNEAQ (reference sequence). This CDR3 is 13 amino acids long. V was shortened by 6 bases and J by 5 bases, with 11 bases between the two germline ends. The CDR3 sequence: CASRAGLNNEQFF. The CDR3 DNA follows: TGTGCCAGCAGAGCAGGGTTGAACAATGAGCAGTTCTTC.

The chain carries TRBV18 and TRBJ2-5; possibly TRBD2 for D (5 bases). The CDR3 consists of 15 residues. From germline, CDR1 is KGHSH and CDR2 LQKENI. V was clipped by 3 bases and J by 5 bases, with 16 bases between them. CDR3 region: CASSPEDGISETQYF. The CDR3 DNA reads as TGTGCCAGCTCACCCGAGGACGGGATCTCGGAGACCCAGTACTTC. Filled out from reference TRBV18 and TRBJ2-5, the complete variable domain reads NAGVMQNPRHLVRRRGQEARLRCSPMKGHSHVYWYRQLPEEGLKFMVYLQKENIIDESGMPKERFSAEFPKEGPSILRIQQVVRGDSAAYFCASSPEDGISETQYFGPGTRLLVL.

This chain joins TRBV29-1 and TRBJ2-1; no clear D. Germline loops: CDR1 SQVTM, CDR2 ANQGSEA. V lost 2 bases and J lost 5, with 4 bases in between. The CDR3 has 11 residues. CDR3: CSVEKNNEQFF. DNA for the CDR3: TGCAGCGTTGAAAAGAACAATGAGCAGTTCTTC.